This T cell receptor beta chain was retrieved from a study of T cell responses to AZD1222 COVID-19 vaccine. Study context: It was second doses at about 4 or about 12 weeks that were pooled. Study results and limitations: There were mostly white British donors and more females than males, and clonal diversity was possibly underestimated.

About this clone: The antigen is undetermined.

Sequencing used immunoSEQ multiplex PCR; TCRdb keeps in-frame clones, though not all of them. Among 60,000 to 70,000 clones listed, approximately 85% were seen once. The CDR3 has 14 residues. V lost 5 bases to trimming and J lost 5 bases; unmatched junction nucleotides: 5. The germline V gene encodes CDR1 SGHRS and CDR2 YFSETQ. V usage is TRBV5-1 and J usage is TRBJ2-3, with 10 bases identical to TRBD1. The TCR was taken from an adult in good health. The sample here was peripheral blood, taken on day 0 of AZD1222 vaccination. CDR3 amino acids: CASSRQGAEDTQYF. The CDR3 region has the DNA TGCGCCAGCAGTCGACAGGGGGCGGAAGATACGCAGTATTTT.